A single sample gave rise to the 13 T cell receptor beta chains below, sequenced in a study of cytomegalovirus exposure and HLA in healthy donors. Primers: 60 Vbeta forward and 13 Jbeta reverse. The method was immunoSEQ multiplex PCR; TCRdb's version includes in-frame clones alone and lacks a portion of them. The repertoire table contains more than 40,000 clones. The sample comprised PBMCs. These receptors were obtained from a middle-aged man in good health and CMV-seropositive.

This chain joins TRBV9 and TRBJ2-1; D is unresolved. The CDR3 consists of 14 residues. CDR1 is SGDLS, CDR2 YYNGEE, per germline. Trimming took 6 bases from V and 0 from J, leaving 10 bases between them. The chain's CDR3 is CASTSAVSYNEQFF. In DNA form, the CDR3 reads TGTGCCAGCACTTCGGCGGTCTCCTACAATGAGCAGTTCTTC.

The chain has TRBV4-1 and TRBJ2-1, with 15 bases aligning to TRBD2. V trimming: 0 bases; J trimming: 5 bases; junction bases outside the gene matches: 2. The CDR3 sequence is 17 residues long. Germline assignment: CDR1 MGHRA and CDR2 YSYEKL. CDR3: CASSQEGLAGGHNEQFF. CDR3 sequence (DNA): TGCGCCAGCAGCCAAGAGGGACTAGCGGGGGGACACAATGAGCAGTTCTTC.

The chain combines TRBV10-1 with TRBJ2-6; D remains ambiguous. Per germline, CDR1 WNHNN and CDR2 SYGVQD (reference sequence). The CDR3 contains 16 residues. V was pared by 10 bases and J by 1 base, with 17 bases between. The CDR3 DNA sequence: TGCGCCATCGGCGCGTGGAAGACTTCTGGGGCCAACGTCCTGACTTTC. Protein sequence: CAIGAWKTSGANVLTF.

The chain carries TRBV6-1 and TRBJ1-5; 7 bases are a match to TRBD1. This CDR3 has 14 residues. The J segment lost 5 bases and the V segment lost 7 bases, leaving 8 bases of the junction unmatched. Germline V gene lookup returns CDR1 MNHNS and CDR2 SASEGT. CDR3 DNA: TGTGCCAGCAAATACCGGGACAGAGATCAGCCCCAGCATTTT. This translates into CASKYRDRDQPQHF.

The rearrangement links TRBV5-1 to TRBJ1-2; D perhaps matches TRBD1 (5 bases). Germline V lookup: CDR1 SGHRS, CDR2 YFSETQ. The CDR3 sequence is 12 residues long. Trimming cost V 5 bases and J 6 bases, with 11 bases left between them. The chain's CDR3 is CASSSGGDGYTF. CDR3 DNA: TGCGCCAGCAGTTCCGGAGGGGATGGCTACACCTTC. Based on the CDR3 plus reference TRBV5-1 and TRBJ1-2, the full variable domain is KAGVTQTPRYLIKTRGQQVTLSCSPISGHRSVSWYQQTPGQGLQFLFEYFSETQRNKGNFPGRFSGRQFSNSRSEMNVSTLELGDSALYLCASSSGGDGYTFGSGTRLTVV.

The chain is built from TRBV4-1 and TRBJ2-7; 11 bases are shared with TRBD1. The CDR3 contains 13 residues. With 4 bases clipped from V and 5 bases from J, the junction kept 1 base outside the gene matches. The germline CDR1 and CDR2 sequences are MGHRA and YSYEKL. The CDR3 spells CASSLGQGDEQYF. In DNA, the CDR3 is TGCGCCAGCAGCCTGGGACAGGGGGACGAGCAGTACTTC.

The chain recombines TRBV28 with TRBJ2-7, with D unresolved. The CDR3 runs to 13 residues. Trimming took 3 bases from V and 7 from J, leaving 13 bases between them. Germline assignment: CDR1 MDHEN and CDR2 SYDVKM. CDR3 in DNA: TGTGCCAGCAGTTTGCCCACTTACGATGAGCAGTACTTC. This gives the protein CASSLPTYDEQYF.

V and J are TRBV6-4 and TRBJ2-6; D perhaps matches TRBD1 (5 bases). Germline V gene data show CDR1 as MRHNA and CDR2 as SNTAGT. This CDR3 is built from 16 residues. Trimming shortened V by 0 bases and J by 4 bases, and 10 bases separated the two germline ends. The CDR3 spells CASSDSTASGANVLTF. CDR3 DNA sequence: TGTGCCAGCAGTGACTCGACAGCATCAGGGGCCAACGTCCTGACTTTC.

In DNA form, the CDR3 reads TGTGCCAGCAGCTTGGTGGGACTAGAGGCAGATACGCAGTATTTT. Translating it yields CASSLVGLEADTQYF. The V and J genes are TRBV5-5 and TRBJ2-3; TRBD2 aligns across 8 bases. There are 15 residues in the CDR3. The germline CDR1 and CDR2 sequences are SGHKS and YYEKEE (reference sequence). V lost 0 bases and J lost 4; bases outside the gene matches: 4.

The J gene is TRBJ2-7, the V gene TRBV27, with 7 bases fitting TRBD1. After removal of 0 bases from V and 7 bases from J, the junction contained 9 bases not matched to a gene. In germline, CDR1 is MNHEY, CDR2 SMNVEV (reference sequence). CDR3 length: 15 amino acids. The DNA for the CDR3 is TGTGCCAGCAGTTTATCACCAGGGGGTCTAAGAGAGCAGTACTTC. Its protein product is CASSLSPGGLREQYF.

The chain couples TRBV7-8 to TRBJ2-7; TRBD1 aligns across 7 bases. Trimming cost V 4 bases and J 0 bases; bases outside gene matches: 6. CDR1 and CDR2 (germline): SGHVS, FQNEAQ. The CDR3 contains 15 residues. CDR3 DNA sequence: TGTGCCAGCAGCTCATATACAGGGGACTCCTACGAGCAGTACTTC. It encodes CASSSYTGDSYEQYF.

The rearrangement links TRBV15 to TRBJ1-1, with 7 bases that match TRBD1. The CDR3 contains 14 residues. With 5 bases clipped from V and 4 bases from J, the junction kept 7 bases outside the gene matches. CDR1 and CDR2 from the germline V gene are LNHNV and YYDKDF (reference sequence). The CDR3 here is CATSRRDSRTEAFF. The CDR3 nucleotides read TGTGCCACCAGCCGAAGGGACAGCCGCACTGAAGCTTTCTTT.

The chain recombines TRBV6-1 with TRBJ2-7, with D possibly matching TRBD1 (7 bases). Trimming shortened V by 6 bases and J by 0 bases, and 12 bases separated the two germline ends. The CDR3 is 14 residues long. Germline CDR1 MNHNS, CDR2 SASEGT. In DNA, the CDR3 is TGTGCCAGCAGGAGGGGGGACAGCTCCTACGAGCAGTACTTC. Its translation is CASRRGDSSYEQYF.